This T cell receptor (beta chain) was identified in a study of blood T cells in healthy people across ages. Trimming shortened V by 0 bases and J by 0 bases, and 12 bases separated the two germline ends. There are 16 residues in the CDR3. CDR1 and CDR2 (germline): MNHEY, SMNVEV (reference sequence). This clonotype was picked up a small number of times. Then a second PCR, running about 6 to 12 cycles, was carried out with a sample-barcoded 5' primer and a J-beta primer mix. TCRdb redid the calling of the 5' RACE reads with MiXCR, one entry per CDR3 protein. The data show 1.5 million to 1.9 million distinct CDR3 sequences, roughly 43% seen once.

Sequencing was carried out using blood. The chain has TRBV27 and TRBJ2-7; unclear D gene. This clonotype originated in a woman under 30 in good health. CDR3 residues: CASSLSVLGSSYEQYF. The CDR3 bases are TGTGCCAGCAGTTTATCGGTCCTAGGAAGCTCCTACGAGCAGTACTTC.